These T cell receptor beta chains were read from a single sample in a study of T cell responses to AZD1222 COVID-19 vaccine. Some clones are missing from TCRdb's copy, which holds only in-frame ones; the method was immunoSEQ multiplex PCR. Of approximately 150,000 clones listed, around 90% are singletons. The sample in question was peripheral blood, obtained on day 0 of AZD1222 vaccination. These receptors all stem from an adult in good health. The CDR3 runs from the conserved cysteine through the conserved F or W. The D gene is left open where the match is weak. Part of the rows lack a size; the others show once, few, many or a class for expanded clones.

d_gene: .
v_gene: TRBV6-2/TRBV6-3
abundance: .
j_gene: TRBJ2-5
CDR3nt: TGTGCCAGCAGCTCCAAGACCCAGTACTTC
CDR3aa: CASSSKTQYF

d_gene: TRBD1
v_gene: TRBV19
abundance: .
j_gene: TRBJ2-1
CDR3nt: TGTGCCAGTAGCACCACAGGGGCCCAGCAGTTCTTC
CDR3aa: CASSTTGAQQFF

d_gene: TRBD2
v_gene: TRBV6-4
abundance: .
j_gene: TRBJ2-1
CDR3nt: TGTGCCAGCAGTGAGACTAGCCACAATGAGCAGTTCTTC
CDR3aa: CASSETSHNEQFF

d_gene: TRBD2
v_gene: TRBV27
abundance: .
j_gene: TRBJ2-3
CDR3nt: TGTGCCAGCAGTTACGCGACTAGCGGGAGTGGGCAGTATTTT
CDR3aa: CASSYATSGSGQYF

d_gene: .
v_gene: TRBV6-5
abundance: .
j_gene: TRBJ2-1
CDR3nt: TGTGCCAGCAGTTACTCCCTATCTCACCCCTACAATGAGCAGTTCTTC
CDR3aa: CASSYSLSHPYNEQFF

d_gene: TRBD2
v_gene: TRBV4-3
abundance: .
j_gene: TRBJ2-1
CDR3nt: TGCGCCAGCAGCCCTTGGTTTGGTAGCGGGGGCTCCTACAATGAGCAGTTCTTC
CDR3aa: CASSPWFGSGGSYNEQFF

d_gene: .
v_gene: TRBV25-1
abundance: .
j_gene: TRBJ2-5
CDR3nt: TGTGCCAGCAGTGAATCAGTACTAGAGACCCAGTACTTC
CDR3aa: CASSESVLETQYF

d_gene: .
v_gene: TRBV4-1
abundance: .
j_gene: TRBJ2-3
CDR3nt: TGCGCCAGCAGCCAAATGGGAGGGGGCGGGATACCAGATACGCAGTATTTT
CDR3aa: CASSQMGGGGIPDTQYF

d_gene: TRBD2
v_gene: TRBV7-2
abundance: .
j_gene: TRBJ2-2
CDR3nt: TGTGCCAGCAGCTTACTCTCGCGGGAGGGCGACACCGGGGAGCTGTTTTTT
CDR3aa: CASSLLSREGDTGELFF

d_gene: .
v_gene: TRBV2
abundance: few
j_gene: TRBJ1-3
CDR3nt: TGTGCCAGCTCAAAGGACAGCTCCTCTGGAAACACCATATATTTT
CDR3aa: CASSKDSSSGNTIYF

d_gene: TRBD1
v_gene: TRBV7-8
abundance: .
j_gene: TRBJ2-2
CDR3nt: TGTGCCAGCAGCTCACGGACAGGGGACGCCGGGGAGCTGTTTTTT
CDR3aa: CASSSRTGDAGELFF

d_gene: TRBD1
v_gene: TRBV5-6
abundance: .
j_gene: TRBJ1-1
CDR3nt: TGTGCCAGCAGTTATTACAGGGGCGGGGGGACCATGAACACTGAAGCTTTCTTT
CDR3aa: CASSYYRGGGTMNTEAFF

d_gene: .
v_gene: TRBV5-1
abundance: .
j_gene: TRBJ2-5
CDR3nt: TGCGCCAGCAGCGAGTTCGGCACAACCGAAAACCAAGAGACCCAGTACTTC
CDR3aa: CASSEFGTTENQETQYF

d_gene: TRBD2
v_gene: TRBV5-4
abundance: .
j_gene: TRBJ2-7
CDR3nt: TGTGCCAGCAGCTCGGGACTAGCGAAGGAGCAGTACTTC
CDR3aa: CASSSGLAKEQYF

d_gene: .
v_gene: TRBV6-5
abundance: .
j_gene: TRBJ2-2
CDR3nt: TGTGCCCTTATTCCCCCCGCCGGGGAGCTGTTTTTT
CDR3aa: CALIPPAGELFF

d_gene: .
v_gene: TRBV21-1
abundance: .
j_gene: TRBJ2-7
CDR3nt: TGTGCCAGCAGCAAAGGGTCAGGGTCCTACGAGCAGTACTTC
CDR3aa: CASSKGSGSYEQYF

d_gene: .
v_gene: TRBV6-5
abundance: .
j_gene: TRBJ1-6
CDR3nt: TGTGCCAGCACTCGGAATCGGGATTCACCCCTCCACTTT
CDR3aa: CASTRNRDSPLHF

d_gene: .
v_gene: TRBV5-4
abundance: .
j_gene: TRBJ1-4
CDR3nt: TGTGCCAGCAGCATAGGACAAACTAATGAAAAACTGTTTTTT
CDR3aa: CASSIGQTNEKLFF

d_gene: .
v_gene: TRBV6-1
abundance: .
j_gene: TRBJ1-6
CDR3nt: TGTGCCAGCAGTGAAGCGGTTTGGGGCTCCTATAATTCACCCCTCCACTTT
CDR3aa: CASSEAVWGSYNSPLHF

d_gene: .
v_gene: TRBV7-9
abundance: .
j_gene: TRBJ1-2
CDR3nt: TGTGCCAGCAGCACCGGACAGAACTATGGCTACACCTTC
CDR3aa: CASSTGQNYGYTF

d_gene: .
v_gene: TRBV5-1
abundance: .
j_gene: TRBJ2-2
CDR3nt: TGCGCCAGCAGCTTGGCCGGCCCGCGGACCGGGGAGCTGTTTTTT
CDR3aa: CASSLAGPRTGELFF

d_gene: .
v_gene: TRBV6-1
abundance: .
j_gene: TRBJ1-5
CDR3nt: TGTGCCAGCAGTGAAGACAGGTTTTATAGCAATCAGCCCCAGCATTTT
CDR3aa: CASSEDRFYSNQPQHF

d_gene: TRBD2
v_gene: TRBV6-5
abundance: .
j_gene: TRBJ2-1
CDR3nt: TGTGCCAGCAGTTATTATGTCGGGGGGTCCAATGAGCAGTTCTTC
CDR3aa: CASSYYVGGSNEQFF

d_gene: TRBD2
v_gene: TRBV28
abundance: .
j_gene: TRBJ2-4
CDR3nt: TGTGCCAGCAGCGATAGCGGGGTCAAAAACATTCAGTACTTC
CDR3aa: CASSDSGVKNIQYF

d_gene: .
v_gene: TRBV19
abundance: .
j_gene: TRBJ1-2
CDR3nt: TGTGCCAGTAGTATTTCCGGGACTGTTAACTATGGCTACACCTTC
CDR3aa: CASSISGTVNYGYTF

d_gene: .
v_gene: TRBV13
abundance: .
j_gene: TRBJ1-2
CDR3nt: TGTGCCAGCAGCTTAGGGGCAGGGACTGGTGGCTACACCTTC
CDR3aa: CASSLGAGTGGYTF

d_gene: .
v_gene: TRBV2
abundance: .
j_gene: TRBJ2-1
CDR3nt: TGTGCCAGCACCCCTCAGCGGGTCGCTAACAATGAGCAGTTCTTC
CDR3aa: CASTPQRVANNEQFF

d_gene: TRBD1
v_gene: TRBV28
abundance: .
j_gene: TRBJ1-1
CDR3nt: TGTGCCAGCAGCTACCTAGACAGGGGAGCTTTCTTT
CDR3aa: CASSYLDRGAFF

d_gene: .
v_gene: TRBV19
abundance: .
j_gene: TRBJ1-5
CDR3nt: TGTGCCAGTAGTGGCGGGGGGGGTCAGCCCCAGCATTTT
CDR3aa: CASSGGGGQPQHF

d_gene: .
v_gene: TRBV14
abundance: .
j_gene: TRBJ2-3
CDR3nt: TGTGCCAGCAGCCCGTTGGGAGGACGCACAGATACGCAGTATTTT
CDR3aa: CASSPLGGRTDTQYF

d_gene: .
v_gene: TRBV28
abundance: once
j_gene: TRBJ1-6
CDR3nt: TGTGCCAGCAGCCCCCCACCTAGTCCAACTTATTCACCCCTCCACTTT
CDR3aa: CASSPPPSPTYSPLHF

d_gene: .
v_gene: TRBV11-2
abundance: .
j_gene: TRBJ2-5
CDR3nt: TGTGCCAGCAGCTTAGATTTCCAAGAGACCCAGTACTTC
CDR3aa: CASSLDFQETQYF

d_gene: TRBD1
v_gene: TRBV28
abundance: .
j_gene: TRBJ1-2
CDR3nt: TGTGCCAGCAGTTCGGGACAGCACTATGGCTACACCTTC
CDR3aa: CASSSGQHYGYTF

d_gene: .
v_gene: TRBV6-6
abundance: .
j_gene: TRBJ1-2
CDR3nt: TGTGCCAGCAGCTGGGAGGGAGGGATTTATGGCTACACCTTC
CDR3aa: CASSWEGGIYGYTF

d_gene: .
v_gene: TRBV5-5
abundance: .
j_gene: TRBJ2-7
CDR3nt: TGTGCCAGCAGCTTGTTTGGGGGGCACTCCTACGAGCAGTACTTC
CDR3aa: CASSLFGGHSYEQYF

d_gene: .
v_gene: TRBV19
abundance: .
j_gene: TRBJ1-5
CDR3nt: TGTGCCAGTAGTATTGTGGCAGGGATCAATCAGCCCCAGCATTTT
CDR3aa: CASSIVAGINQPQHF

d_gene: TRBD1
v_gene: TRBV4-2
abundance: .
j_gene: TRBJ1-2
CDR3nt: TGTGCCAGCAGCGCCGGGACAGGGCTGGGGAGCGGCTACACCTTC
CDR3aa: CASSAGTGLGSGYTF

d_gene: TRBD2
v_gene: TRBV9
abundance: .
j_gene: TRBJ2-5
CDR3nt: TGTGCCAGCAGCGTAGAAGCGGGAGTAGAGACCCAGTACTTC
CDR3aa: CASSVEAGVETQYF

d_gene: TRBD2
v_gene: TRBV4-3
abundance: .
j_gene: TRBJ2-3
CDR3nt: TGCGCCAGCAGCCCTACACTAGCGGGAGGCGCTACAGATACGCAGTATTTT
CDR3aa: CASSPTLAGGATDTQYF

d_gene: TRBD1
v_gene: TRBV6-6
abundance: .
j_gene: TRBJ2-7
CDR3nt: TGTGCCAGCAGCGACAGGGTCTACGAGCAGTACTTC
CDR3aa: CASSDRVYEQYF

d_gene: .
v_gene: TRBV27
abundance: .
j_gene: TRBJ1-1
CDR3nt: TGTGCCAGCAGTTTAAAGGGTGGAACTGAAGCTTTCTTT
CDR3aa: CASSLKGGTEAFF

d_gene: .
v_gene: TRBV30
abundance: .
j_gene: TRBJ1-1
CDR3nt: TGTGCCTGGCTTCGTCAGGAGAACACTGAAGCTTTCTTT
CDR3aa: CAWLRQENTEAFF

d_gene: TRBD2
v_gene: TRBV30
abundance: .
j_gene: TRBJ2-1
CDR3nt: TGTGCCTGGAGTGTAAAGTTGCTAGCGGGAGGTGAGCAGTTCTTC
CDR3aa: CAWSVKLLAGGEQFF

d_gene: .
v_gene: TRBV12-5
abundance: .
j_gene: TRBJ1-6
CDR3nt: TGTGCTAGTGGTTTACCGGGACAAAAGACTTCACCCCTCCACTTT
CDR3aa: CASGLPGQKTSPLHF

d_gene: .
v_gene: TRBV5-5
abundance: .
j_gene: TRBJ2-2
CDR3nt: TGTGCCAGCAGCTTGGCGGCCAGCCGGGGGGCCCCCGGGGAGCTGTTTTTT
CDR3aa: CASSLAASRGAPGELFF

d_gene: TRBD2
v_gene: TRBV13
abundance: .
j_gene: TRBJ2-1
CDR3nt: TGTGCCAGCAGCTTAGGCGGGGGGGGATCCTACAATGAGCAGTTCTTC
CDR3aa: CASSLGGGGSYNEQFF

d_gene: TRBD1
v_gene: TRBV5-6
abundance: once
j_gene: TRBJ2-4
CDR3nt: TGTGCCAGCAGCGAACAGGGGCCCAGTATCATTCAGTACTTC
CDR3aa: CASSEQGPSIIQYF

d_gene: .
v_gene: TRBV6-2/TRBV6-3
abundance: few
j_gene: TRBJ2-7
CDR3nt: TGTGCCAGCAGTTATGACGCGGGCGCCTCCTACGAGCAGTACTTC
CDR3aa: CASSYDAGASYEQYF

d_gene: .
v_gene: TRBV23-1
abundance: .
j_gene: TRBJ2-7
CDR3nt: TGCGCCAGCAGTCAATCTTGCCGTGAGCAGTACTTC
CDR3aa: CASSQSCREQYF